This T cell receptor beta chain was found in a study of graft-versus-host responses after intestinal transplantation. Regarding the study as a whole: Within the allografts of patients who had graft-donor T cell macrochimerism, graft-versus-host to host-versus-graft clonal ratios were high. There was an association between peak levels of circulating GvH clones and early post-transplant HvG declines.

Sequencing was performed with immunoSEQ multiplex PCR; in TCRdb, only in-frame clones are kept and a portion is missing. Of tens of thousands of clones listed, 91% are singletons. Germline assignment: CDR1 SGHDN and CDR2 FVKESK. The CDR3 is made up of 16 amino acids. V shed 0 bases and J shed 0 bases, with 8 bases lying between them. The sample holds one count of this clone. Antigen: not known. The chain uses TRBV14 and TRBJ2-2; D not certain. Sequenced here: unstimulated CD8+ T cells sorted from spleen or lymph node cells, sampled before intestinal transplant. The receptor was isolated from a human donor who received an intestinal transplant. CDR3 DNA sequence: TGTGCCAGCAGCCAAGAGTTGGCAGCGAACACCGGGGAGCTGTTTTTT. This gives the protein CASSQELAANTGELFF.